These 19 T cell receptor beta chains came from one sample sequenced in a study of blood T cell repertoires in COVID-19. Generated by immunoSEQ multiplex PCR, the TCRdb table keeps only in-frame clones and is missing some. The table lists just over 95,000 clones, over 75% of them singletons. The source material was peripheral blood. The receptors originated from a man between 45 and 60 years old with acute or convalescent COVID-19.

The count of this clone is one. In nucleotides, the CDR3 is TGTGCCAGCAGCAGGGACAGAGCCATTCTGTTTTTT. Protein: CASSRDRAILFF. This chain links TRBV12-3 or TRBV12-4 with TRBJ1-4; 7 bases line up with TRBD1. CDR3 size: 12 residues. V dropped 6 bases and J dropped 14; count of bases not matched to a gene: 9.

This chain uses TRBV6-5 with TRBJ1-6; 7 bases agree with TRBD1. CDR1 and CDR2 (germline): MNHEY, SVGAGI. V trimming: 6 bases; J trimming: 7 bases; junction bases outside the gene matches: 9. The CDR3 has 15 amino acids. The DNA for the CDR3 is TGTGCCAGCAGGCAGCGACAGGGTGGAAATTCACCCCTCCACTTT. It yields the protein CASRQRQGGNSPLHF.

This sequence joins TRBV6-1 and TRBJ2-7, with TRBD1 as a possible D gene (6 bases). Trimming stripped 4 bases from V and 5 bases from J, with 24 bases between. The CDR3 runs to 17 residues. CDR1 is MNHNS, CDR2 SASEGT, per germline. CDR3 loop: CASSVDGPHFAGDEQYF. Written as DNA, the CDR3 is TGTGCCAGCAGTGTGGACGGACCACACTTCGCAGGGGACGAGCAGTACTTC.

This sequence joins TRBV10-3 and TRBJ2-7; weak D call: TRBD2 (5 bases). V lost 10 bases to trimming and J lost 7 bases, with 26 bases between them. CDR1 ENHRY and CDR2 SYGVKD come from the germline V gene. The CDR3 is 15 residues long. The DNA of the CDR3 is TGTGCCACAGGTAGGACCGAAAGAGACTCGGGAGAGCAGTACTTC. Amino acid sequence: CATGRTERDSGEQYF.

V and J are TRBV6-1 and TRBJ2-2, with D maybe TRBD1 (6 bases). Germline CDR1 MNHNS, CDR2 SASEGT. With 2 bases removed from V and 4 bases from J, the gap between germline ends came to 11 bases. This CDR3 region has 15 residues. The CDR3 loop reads CASSEKQGSTGELFF. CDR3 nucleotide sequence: TGTGCCAGCAGTGAAAAACAGGGAAGCACCGGGGAGCTGTTTTTT.

CDR3 nucleotide sequence: TGTGCCAGCAGGCCAATAGCGGGCAGACAAGAGACCCAGTACTTC. Protein sequence: CASRPIAGRQETQYF. This chain connects TRBV11-2 to TRBJ2-5; TRBD2 agrees at 7 bases. V lost 6 bases and J lost 2; bases outside the gene matches: 9. Germline CDR1 is SGHAT and CDR2 is FQNNGV. There are 15 residues in the CDR3. Full variable domain (missing parts from reference TRBV11-2 and TRBJ2-5): EAGVAQSPRYKIIEKRQSVAFWCNPISGHATLYWYQQILGQGPKLLIQFQNNGVVDDSQLPKDRFSAERLKGVDSTLKIQPAKLEDSAVYLCASRPIAGRQETQYFGPGTRLLVL.

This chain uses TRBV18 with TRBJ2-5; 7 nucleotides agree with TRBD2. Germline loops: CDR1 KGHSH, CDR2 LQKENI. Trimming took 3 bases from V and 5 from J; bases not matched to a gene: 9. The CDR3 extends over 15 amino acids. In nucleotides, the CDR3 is TGTGCCAGCTCACCCCCAGGGAGCGGGATTGAGACCCAGTACTTC. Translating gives CASSPPGSGIETQYF.

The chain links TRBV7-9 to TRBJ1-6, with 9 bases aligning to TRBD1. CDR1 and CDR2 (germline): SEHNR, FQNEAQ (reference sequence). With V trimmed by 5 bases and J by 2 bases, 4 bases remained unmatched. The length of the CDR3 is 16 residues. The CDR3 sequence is CASSLRTGAYNSPLHF. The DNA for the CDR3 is TGTGCCAGCAGCCTGCGGACAGGGGCCTATAATTCACCCCTCCACTTT. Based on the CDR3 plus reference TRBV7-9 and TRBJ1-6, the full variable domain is DTGVSQNPRHKITKRGQNVTFRCDPISEHNRLYWYRQTLGQGPEFLTYFQNEAQLEKSRLLSDRFSAERPKGSFSTLEIQRTEQGDSAMYLCASSLRTGAYNSPLHFGNGTRLTVT.

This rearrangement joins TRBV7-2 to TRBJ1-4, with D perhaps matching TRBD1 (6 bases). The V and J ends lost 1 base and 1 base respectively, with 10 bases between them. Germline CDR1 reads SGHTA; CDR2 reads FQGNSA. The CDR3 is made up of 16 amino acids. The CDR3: CASSLESRGTNEKLFF. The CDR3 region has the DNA TGTGCCAGCAGCTTAGAGAGCAGGGGAACTAATGAAAAACTGTTTTTT.

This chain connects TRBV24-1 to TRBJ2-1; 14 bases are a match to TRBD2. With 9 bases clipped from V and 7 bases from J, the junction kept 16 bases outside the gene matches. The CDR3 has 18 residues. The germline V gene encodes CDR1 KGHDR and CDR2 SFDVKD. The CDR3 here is CATSAGLAGVGDRNEQFF. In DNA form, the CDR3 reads TGTGCCACCTCTGCGGGACTAGCGGGAGTGGGGGATAGGAATGAGCAGTTCTTC.

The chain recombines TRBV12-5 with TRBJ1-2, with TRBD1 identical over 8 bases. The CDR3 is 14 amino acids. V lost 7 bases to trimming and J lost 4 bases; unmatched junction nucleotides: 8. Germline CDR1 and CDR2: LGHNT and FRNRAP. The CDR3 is CASAPGQGLYGYTF. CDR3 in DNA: TGTGCTAGTGCCCCAGGACAGGGACTCTATGGCTACACCTTC.

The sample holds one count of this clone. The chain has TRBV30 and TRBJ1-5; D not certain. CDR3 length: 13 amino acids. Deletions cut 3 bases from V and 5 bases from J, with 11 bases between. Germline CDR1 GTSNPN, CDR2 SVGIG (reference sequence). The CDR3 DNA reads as TGTGCCTGGAGCTCGGACGGGGATCAGCCCCAGCATTTT. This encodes CAWSSDGDQPQHF.

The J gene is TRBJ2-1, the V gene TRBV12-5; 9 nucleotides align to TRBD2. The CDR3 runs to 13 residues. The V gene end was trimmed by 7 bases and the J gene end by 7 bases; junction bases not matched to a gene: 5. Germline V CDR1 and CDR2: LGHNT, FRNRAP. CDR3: CASVREGSNEQFF. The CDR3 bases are TGTGCTAGTGTGCGGGAGGGGTCAAATGAGCAGTTCTTC.

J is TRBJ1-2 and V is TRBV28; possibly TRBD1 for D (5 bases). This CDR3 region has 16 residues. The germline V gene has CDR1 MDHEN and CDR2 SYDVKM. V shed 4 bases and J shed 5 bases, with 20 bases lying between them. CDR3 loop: CASSSASFGGVYGYTF. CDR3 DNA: TGTGCCAGCAGTTCGGCTAGTTTCGGGGGAGTATATGGCTACACCTTC.

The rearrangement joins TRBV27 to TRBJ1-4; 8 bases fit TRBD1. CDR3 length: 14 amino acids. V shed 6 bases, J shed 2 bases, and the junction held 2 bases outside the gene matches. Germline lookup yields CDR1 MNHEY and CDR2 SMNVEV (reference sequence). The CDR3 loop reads CASSRQGTNEKLFF. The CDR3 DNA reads TGTGCCAGCAGCAGACAGGGGACTAATGAAAAACTGTTTTTT.

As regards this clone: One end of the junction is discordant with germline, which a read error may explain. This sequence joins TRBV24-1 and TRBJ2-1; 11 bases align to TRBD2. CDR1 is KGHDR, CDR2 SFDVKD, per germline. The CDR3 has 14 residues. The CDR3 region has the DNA TGTGCCACCAGTGACGGGACTAGCGGTCAGGGCAGACTCTTC. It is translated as CATSDGTSGQGRLF.

CDR3 coding DNA: TGTGCCAGTAGTATAAGGGGACTGATGAACACTGAAGCTTTCTTT. It specifies CASSIRGLMNTEAFF. V gene TRBV19 combines with J gene TRBJ1-1, with D possibly being TRBD1 (5 bases). In germline, CDR1 is LNHDA, CDR2 SQIVND (reference sequence). This CDR3 comprises 15 residues. V gave up 2 bases and J gave up 0 bases, with 10 bases separating them.

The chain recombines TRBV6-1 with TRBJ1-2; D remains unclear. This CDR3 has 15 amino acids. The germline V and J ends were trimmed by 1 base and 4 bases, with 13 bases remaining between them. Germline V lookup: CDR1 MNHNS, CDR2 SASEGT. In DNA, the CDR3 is TGTGCCAGCAGTGAAGGTAAAGGCGGCCTCTATGGCTACACCTTC. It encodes CASSEGKGGLYGYTF.

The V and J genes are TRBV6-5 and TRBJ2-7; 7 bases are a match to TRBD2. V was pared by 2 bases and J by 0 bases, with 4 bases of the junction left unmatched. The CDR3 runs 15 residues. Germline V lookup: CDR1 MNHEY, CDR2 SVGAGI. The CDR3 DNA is TGTGCCAGCAGTTACGGCAGCGGGGCCTCCTACGAGCAGTACTTC. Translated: CASSYGSGASYEQYF.